The 21 T cell receptor beta chains below come from one sample, sequenced in a study of cytomegalovirus exposure and HLA in healthy donors. Primers for the PCR totalled 60 Vbeta and 13 Jbeta. Data came from immunoSEQ multiplex PCR; TCRdb stores just in-frame clones and leaves some out. The sample consists of about 140,000 clones, about 78% of them appearing once. Sequenced material: PBMCs. All receptors come from a man aged 35 to 55 in good health and CMV-seropositive.

The chain has TRBV10-3 and TRBJ1-1, with D unresolved. Trimming cost V 2 bases and J 5 bases, with 9 bases left between them. The CDR3 is made up of 13 amino acids. Germline CDR1 is ENHRY and CDR2 is SYGVKD. The CDR3 DNA reads as TGTGCCATCAGTGAGGGTCGGGAGACTGAAGCTTTCTTT. Encoded protein: CAISEGRETEAFF.

The chain uses TRBV2 and TRBJ2-7; 8 bases are shared with TRBD2. Germline V gene data show CDR1 as SNHLY and CDR2 as FYNNEI. The CDR3 runs 15 residues. The junction had 7 bases not matched to a gene; V was cut back by 3 bases and J by 3 bases. CDR3 in DNA: TGTGCCAGCAGTGATCCGGGAGGGAGAGACTACGAGCAGTACTTC. Its translation: CASSDPGGRDYEQYF.

The CDR3 spells CASSQAGGGEKLFF. The CDR3 DNA reads as TGTGCCAGCAGCCAAGCCGGGGGTGGGGAAAAACTGTTTTTT. The V call is TRBV14, the J call TRBJ1-4; TRBD1 might be the D (5 bases). With 1 base removed from V and 8 bases from J, the gap between germline ends came to 11 bases. CDR1 is SGHDN, CDR2 FVKESK, per germline. The CDR3 loop spans 14 amino acids.

Here the CDR3 reads CASSQEGGSYNEQFF. The CDR3 DNA follows: TGCGCCAGCAGCCAAGAAGGGGGCTCCTACAATGAGCAGTTCTTC. The chain is built from TRBV4-3 and TRBJ2-1; a weak D match, TRBD1 (6 bases). This CDR3 spans 15 amino acids. From germline, CDR1 is LGHNA and CDR2 YSLEER. Trimming pared 0 bases from V and 0 bases from J, leaving 6 bases between.

This clone came up a few times. The chain uses TRBV7-6 and TRBJ2-1; 8 positions match TRBD2. V trimming: 5 bases; J trimming: 5 bases; junction bases outside the gene matches: 23. The CDR3 is 20 amino acids. Germline-derived CDR1 and CDR2 are SGHVS and FNYEAQ. The CDR3 region is CASSPGIALRGLGGDNEQFF. CDR3 DNA sequence: TGTGCCAGCAGCCCCGGAATTGCCCTGAGGGGACTAGGAGGAGACAATGAGCAGTTCTTC. The variable domain in full, completed from reference TRBV7-6 and TRBJ2-1, reads GAGVSQSPRYKVTKRGQDVALRCDPISGHVSLYWYRQALGQGPEFLTYFNYEAQQDKSGLPNDRFSAERPEGSISTLTIQRTEQRDSAMYRCASSPGIALRGLGGDNEQFFGPGTRLTVL.

Only a few counts were recorded for this clone. The rearrangement uses TRBV5-5 and TRBJ1-4; D not resolved. CDR1 and CDR2 from the germline V gene are SGHKS and YYEKEE (reference sequence). V was trimmed by 1 base and J by 4 bases, leaving 8 bases between them. The CDR3 covers 14 residues. Here the CDR3 reads CASSLRSDNEKLFF. In nucleotides, the CDR3 is TGTGCCAGCAGCTTGAGATCAGATAATGAAAAACTGTTTTTT.

The V call is TRBV6-6, the J call TRBJ1-2; 9 bases are shared with TRBD1. From germline, CDR1 is MNHNY and CDR2 SVGAGI (reference sequence). The CDR3 has 13 residues. J lost 8 bases, V lost 6 bases, and 7 bases had no gene match. The CDR3, as DNA: TGTGCCAGCAGCCGGACAGGGGAGGACGGCTACACCTTC. Translating it yields CASSRTGEDGYTF.

On this clone itself: This sample also contains other DNA sequences that code for the same CDR3. This sequence joins TRBV2 and TRBJ1-2; unclear D gene. Germline CDR1 and CDR2: SNHLY and FYNNEI. The CDR3 loop spans 15 amino acids. The ends were cut back, 7 bases at V and 6 bases at J, with 21 bases in the middle. CDR3 sequence reads: CASTESIQRLDGYTF. CDR3 DNA sequence: TGTGCCAGCACGGAGTCAATCCAGAGATTGGATGGCTACACCTTC.

The rearrangement links TRBV7-3 to TRBJ2-1, with 10 bases aligning to TRBD2. The CDR3 is made up of 16 amino acids. V lost 4 bases to trimming and J lost 2 bases; unmatched junction nucleotides: 5. CDR1 and CDR2 (germline): SGHTA, FQGTGA. CDR3: CASSSSAGGPYNEQFF. The CDR3 DNA reads as TGTGCCAGCAGCTCTTCAGCGGGAGGGCCCTACAATGAGCAGTTCTTC.

The gene calls are TRBV29-1 and TRBJ1-1, with a tentative D call TRBD1 (5 bases). Trimming pared 7 bases from V and 5 bases from J, leaving 11 bases between. This CDR3 contains 11 residues. Germline V gene data show CDR1 as SQVTM and CDR2 as ANQGSEA. The CDR3 is CSGARGTEAFF. The CDR3 bases are TGCAGCGGAGCCCGGGGGACTGAAGCTTTCTTT.

This chain links TRBV4-3 with TRBJ2-5; perhaps TRBD2 as D (6 bases). The V end lost 1 base, the J end lost 1 base, and 10 bases lay between the germline ends. The CDR3 sequence is 15 residues long. CDR1 is LGHNA, CDR2 YSLEER, per germline. Written as DNA, the CDR3 is TGCGCCAGCAGCCAAGGGGAACTAGCCCAAGAGACCCAGTACTTC. Residues: CASSQGELAQETQYF.

CDR3 DNA: TGTGCTAGTGGTTTCTCAGGGTCGGGCACAGATACGCAGTATTTT. Translation: CASGFSGSGTDTQYF. V usage is TRBV12-5 and J usage is TRBJ2-3; D possibly corresponds to TRBD1 (5 bases). V lost 3 bases and J 1 base, leaving 11 bases between the germline ends. Germline V gives CDR1 LGHNT, CDR2 FRNRAP. CDR3 length equals 15 residues.

The CDR3 loop reads CSARGGGRTWAFF. The CDR3 bases are TGCAGCGCCCGTGGGGGCGGGAGGACATGGGCTTTCTTT. The J gene is TRBJ1-1, the V gene TRBV29-1, with a possible D match to TRBD1 (6 bases). Per germline, CDR1 SQVTM and CDR2 ANQGSEA. The CDR3 is 13 residues long. V was cut by 7 bases and J by 11 bases, with 23 bases left in between.

The chain uses TRBV4-3 and TRBJ2-7; 11 bases are shared with TRBD2. This CDR3 is 17 amino acids long. Germline values: CDR1 LGHNA, CDR2 YSLEER. V shed 4 bases and J 0 bases; nucleotides not matched to a gene: 8. The CDR3 nucleotides are TGCGCCAGCAGCCGAGGGACTAGCGGTTCGAGCTCCTACGAGCAGTACTTC. This codes for CASSRGTSGSSSYEQYF.

This chain's CDR3 is CASSQEGGRDNEQFF. As DNA, the CDR3 is TGCGCCAGCAGCCAAGAAGGCGGGAGGGACAATGAGCAGTTCTTC. The chain is built from TRBV4-3 and TRBJ2-1, with 9 bases that match TRBD2. Looked up from germline, CDR1 is LGHNA and CDR2 is YSLEER. The trim removed 0 bases at V and 5 bases at J, leaving 2 bases unmatched. CDR3 length: 15 amino acids.

This chain links TRBV10-3 with TRBJ2-5, with a weak D call TRBD2 (5 bases). The CDR3 has 18 residues. Trimming pared 0 bases from V and 2 bases from J, leaving 19 bases between. Germline lookup yields CDR1 ENHRY and CDR2 SYGVKD. The CDR3 here is CAISESTVEVRGQETQYF. CDR3 bases: TGTGCCATCAGTGAGTCGACTGTGGAGGTTCGAGGGCAAGAGACCCAGTACTTC.

A few counts support this clone. The genes are TRBV9 and TRBJ2-7; 8 bases match TRBD2. Looked up from germline, CDR1 is SGDLS and CDR2 is YYNGEE. Trimming at V came to 2 bases and at J to 2 bases, leaving 3 bases not matched to a gene. The CDR3 totals 14 residues. This CDR3 is CASSVSAGAYEQYF. As DNA, the CDR3 is TGTGCCAGCAGCGTTTCAGCGGGAGCCTACGAGCAGTACTTC.

CDR3 DNA sequence: TGCAGCGTTGAAGGGGAGGGTAGCGAGCAGTACTTC. Translated: CSVEGEGSEQYF. V usage is TRBV29-1 and J usage is TRBJ2-7, with TRBD2 identical over 7 bases. Germline-derived CDR1 and CDR2 are SQVTM and ANQGSEA. CDR3 size: 12 residues. Unmatched junction bases numbered 3, after V lost 1 base and J lost 6 bases.

This clone was found a few times. This chain uses TRBV25-1 with TRBJ2-7; D is ambiguous. Trimming stripped 1 base from V and 0 bases from J, with 10 bases between. Germline V gene lookup returns CDR1 MGHDK and CDR2 SYGVNS. The CDR3 consists of 15 residues. The CDR3 sequence is CASSELGVSSYEQYF. The CDR3 DNA reads as TGTGCCAGCAGTGAATTGGGCGTGAGCTCCTACGAGCAGTACTTC.

V and J are TRBV11-2 and TRBJ2-3; maybe TRBD2 (5 bases). Looked up from germline, CDR1 is SGHAT and CDR2 is FQNNGV. The CDR3 sequence is 13 residues long. The germline V and J ends were trimmed by 6 bases and 4 bases, with 11 bases remaining between them. The CDR3 sequence is CASSSGSADTQYF. In DNA, the CDR3 is TGTGCCAGCAGTTCGGGGTCGGCAGATACGCAGTATTTT.

The rearrangement joins TRBV6-5 to TRBJ2-7; the match to TRBD1 covers 7 bases. CDR1 is MNHEY, CDR2 SVGAGI, per germline. Germline trimming cut 5 bases from V and 1 base from J; bases unmatched to any gene: 5. The length of the CDR3 is 14 residues. CDR3 region: CASSRDSPSYEQYF. The CDR3 DNA reads TGTGCCAGCAGTCGGGACAGTCCTTCCTACGAGCAGTACTTC.